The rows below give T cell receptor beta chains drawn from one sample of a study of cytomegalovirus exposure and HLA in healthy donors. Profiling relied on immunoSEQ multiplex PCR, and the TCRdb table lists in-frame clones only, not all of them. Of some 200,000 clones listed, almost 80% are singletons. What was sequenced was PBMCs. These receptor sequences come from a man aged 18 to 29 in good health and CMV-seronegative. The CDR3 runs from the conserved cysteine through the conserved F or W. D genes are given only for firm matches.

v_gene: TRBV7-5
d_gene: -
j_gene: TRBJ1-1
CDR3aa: CARRPGTVNTEAFF

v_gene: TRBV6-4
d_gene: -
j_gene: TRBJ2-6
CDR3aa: CASSDDLSGANVLTF

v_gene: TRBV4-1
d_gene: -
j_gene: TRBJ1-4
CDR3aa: CASSQEGGLDEKLFF

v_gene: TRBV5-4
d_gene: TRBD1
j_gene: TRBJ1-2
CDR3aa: CASSSGQGAVYGYTF

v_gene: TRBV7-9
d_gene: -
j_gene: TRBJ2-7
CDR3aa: CASSLIGEGEQYF

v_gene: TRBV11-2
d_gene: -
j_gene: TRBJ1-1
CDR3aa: CASSLAGIDTEAFF

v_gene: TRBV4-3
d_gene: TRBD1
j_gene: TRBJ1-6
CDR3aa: CASSRLGTGESPLHF

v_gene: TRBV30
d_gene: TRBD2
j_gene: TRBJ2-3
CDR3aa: CAWTTSGGADTQYF

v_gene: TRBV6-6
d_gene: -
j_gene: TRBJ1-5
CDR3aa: CASSNGDSNQPQHF

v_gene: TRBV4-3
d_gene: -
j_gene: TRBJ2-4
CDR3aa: CASSQDGSGLAKNIQYF

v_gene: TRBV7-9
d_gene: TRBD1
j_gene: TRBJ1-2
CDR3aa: CASSPAPGQGTNYGYTF

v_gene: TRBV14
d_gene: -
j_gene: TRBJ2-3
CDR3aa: CASSRVLPDTQYF

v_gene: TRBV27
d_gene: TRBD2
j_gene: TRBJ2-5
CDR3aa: CASSLKLAGVETQYF

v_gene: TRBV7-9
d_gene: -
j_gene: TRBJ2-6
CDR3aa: CASSQNTGTSGANVLTF

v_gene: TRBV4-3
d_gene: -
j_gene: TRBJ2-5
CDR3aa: CASSQDFQGETQYF

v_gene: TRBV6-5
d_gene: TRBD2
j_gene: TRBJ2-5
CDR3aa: CASSQGLGETQYF

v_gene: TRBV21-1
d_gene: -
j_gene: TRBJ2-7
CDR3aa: CASSLRTGTVSYEQYF

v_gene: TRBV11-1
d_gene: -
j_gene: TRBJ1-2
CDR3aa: CASRRTPEGLYYGYTF

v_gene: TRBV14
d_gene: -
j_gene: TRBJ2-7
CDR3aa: CASSQAGRGRAYEQYF

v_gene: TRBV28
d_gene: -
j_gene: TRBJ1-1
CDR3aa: CASSSGYGDTEAFF

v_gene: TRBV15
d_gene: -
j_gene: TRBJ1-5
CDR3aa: CATSARISRDWVNNQPQHF

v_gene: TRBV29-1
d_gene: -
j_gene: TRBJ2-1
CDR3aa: CSVDGSSHYNEQFF

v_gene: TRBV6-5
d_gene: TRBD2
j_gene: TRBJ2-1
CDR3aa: CASSYSGGNNEQFF

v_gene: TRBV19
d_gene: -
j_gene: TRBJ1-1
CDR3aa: CASTTRQEAFF

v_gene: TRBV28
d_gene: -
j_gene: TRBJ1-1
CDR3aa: CASSFVLVDLAFF

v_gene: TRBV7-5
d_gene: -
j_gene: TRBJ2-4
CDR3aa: CARRPDRQARAKNIQYF

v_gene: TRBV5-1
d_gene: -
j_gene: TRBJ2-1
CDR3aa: CASGHNEQFF

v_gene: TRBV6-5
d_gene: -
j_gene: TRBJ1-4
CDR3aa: CASSPGVLNEKLFF

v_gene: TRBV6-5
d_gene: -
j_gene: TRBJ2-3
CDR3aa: CASSYKTAQYF

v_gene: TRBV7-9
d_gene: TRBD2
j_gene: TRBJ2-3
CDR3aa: CASGRTSATDTQYF

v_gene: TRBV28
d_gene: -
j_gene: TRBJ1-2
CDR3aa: CASFGGVSNYGYTF

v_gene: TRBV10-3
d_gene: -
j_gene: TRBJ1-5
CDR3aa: CAISESAGTEPQHF

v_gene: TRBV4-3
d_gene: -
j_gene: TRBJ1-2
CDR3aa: CASSQARVTGGNYGYTF

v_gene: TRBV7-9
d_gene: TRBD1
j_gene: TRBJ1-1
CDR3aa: CASSFTGTGGTEAFF

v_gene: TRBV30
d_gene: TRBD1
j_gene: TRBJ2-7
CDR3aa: CAWSISMPGQGGSEQYF

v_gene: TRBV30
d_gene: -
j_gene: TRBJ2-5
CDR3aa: CAWVRGGAQETQYF

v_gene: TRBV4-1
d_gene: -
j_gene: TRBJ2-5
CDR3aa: CASSLGGTQYF

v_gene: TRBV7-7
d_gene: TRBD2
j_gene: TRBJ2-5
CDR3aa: CASSSTSGGEETQYF

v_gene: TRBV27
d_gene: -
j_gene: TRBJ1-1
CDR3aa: CASSFWRMGRNTEAFF

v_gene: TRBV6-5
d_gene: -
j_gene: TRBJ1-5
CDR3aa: CGDRQPQHF

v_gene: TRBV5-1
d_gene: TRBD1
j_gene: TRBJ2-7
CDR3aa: CASSDPGTGTYEQYF

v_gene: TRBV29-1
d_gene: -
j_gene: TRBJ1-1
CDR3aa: CSVNRGNTEAFF

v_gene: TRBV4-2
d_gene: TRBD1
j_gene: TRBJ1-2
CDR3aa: CASSQDQSAGTGKAEGYGYTF

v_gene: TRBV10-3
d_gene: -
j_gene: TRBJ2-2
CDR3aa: CAIRLQFDTGELFF

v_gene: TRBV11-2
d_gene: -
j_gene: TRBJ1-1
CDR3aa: CASSLTSNTEAFF

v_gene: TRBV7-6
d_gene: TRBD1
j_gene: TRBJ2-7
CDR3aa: CASSSNRGQSSYEQYF

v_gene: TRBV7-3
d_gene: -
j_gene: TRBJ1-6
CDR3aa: CASSLVGGNSPLHF

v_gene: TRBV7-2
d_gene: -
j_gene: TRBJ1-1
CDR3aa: CASSLEVGDTEAFF

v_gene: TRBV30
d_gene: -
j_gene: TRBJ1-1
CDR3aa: CAWSYGGNTEAFF

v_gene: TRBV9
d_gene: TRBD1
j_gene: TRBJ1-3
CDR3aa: CASSFGVGQAAPGNTIYF

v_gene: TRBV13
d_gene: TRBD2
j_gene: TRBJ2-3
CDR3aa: CASSPGLPTDTQYF

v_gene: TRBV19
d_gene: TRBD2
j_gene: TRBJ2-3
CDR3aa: CASSLAGGTDTQYF